This passage covers 2 T cell receptor beta chains from one sample sequenced in a study of blood T cell repertoires in COVID-19. Here immunoSEQ multiplex PCR was the method, and the copy in TCRdb shows in-frame clones only, minus some. Altogether approximately 240,000 clones are present, 83% being singletons, with the ten largest covering more than 5.5%. Sequencing was carried out using peripheral blood. The receptors come from a human donor in a cohort sampled during active COVID-19.

The gene calls are TRBV5-6 and TRBJ2-7, with TRBD2 identical over 11 bases. This CDR3 has 15 residues. The germline gives CDR1 SGHDT, CDR2 YYEEEE. With V trimmed by 0 bases and J by 2 bases, 1 base remained unmatched. The DNA for the CDR3 is TGTGCCAGCAGCTTGGTTAGCGGGGGGGCCTACGAGCAGTACTTC. This gives the protein CASSLVSGGAYEQYF.

The chain carries TRBV10-1 and TRBJ2-1; D is possibly TRBD2 (5 bases). Trimming removed 3 bases from V and 5 bases from J, with 8 bases in between. The length of the CDR3 is 13 residues. The germline gives CDR1 WNHNN, CDR2 SYGVQD (reference sequence). The CDR3 nucleotides read TGCGCCAGCAGTGAAACTAGAAACAATGAGCAGTTCTTC. Protein sequence: CASSETRNNEQFF.